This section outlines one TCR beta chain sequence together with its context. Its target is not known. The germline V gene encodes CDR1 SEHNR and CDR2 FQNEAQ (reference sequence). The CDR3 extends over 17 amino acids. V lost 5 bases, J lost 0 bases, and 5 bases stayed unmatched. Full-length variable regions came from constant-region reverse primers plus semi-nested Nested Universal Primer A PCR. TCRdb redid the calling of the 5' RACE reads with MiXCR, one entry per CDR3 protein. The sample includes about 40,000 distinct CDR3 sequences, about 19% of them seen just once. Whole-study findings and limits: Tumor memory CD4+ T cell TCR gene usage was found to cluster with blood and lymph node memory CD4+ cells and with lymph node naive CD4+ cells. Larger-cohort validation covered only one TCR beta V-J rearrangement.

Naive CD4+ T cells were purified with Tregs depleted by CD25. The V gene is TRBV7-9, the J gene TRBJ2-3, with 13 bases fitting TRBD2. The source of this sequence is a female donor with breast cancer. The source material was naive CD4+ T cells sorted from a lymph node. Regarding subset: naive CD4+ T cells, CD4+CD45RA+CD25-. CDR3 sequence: CASSPRLAGGSTDTQYF. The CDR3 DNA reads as TGTGCCAGCAGCCCGAGACTAGCGGGGGGCAGCACAGATACGCAGTATTTT. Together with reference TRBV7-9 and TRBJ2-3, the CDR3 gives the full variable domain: DTGVSQNPRHKITKRGQNVTFRCDPISEHNRLYWYRQTLGQGPEFLTYFQNEAQLEKSRLLSDRFSAERPKGSFSTLEIQRTEQGDSAMYLCASSPRLAGGSTDTQYFGPGTRLTVL.